These 12 T cell receptor beta chains share one sample of origin, sequenced in a study of T cell repertoires in cytomegalovirus infection. TCRdb used MiXCR to reprocess the reads, holding one entry per CDR3 protein. The sample shows 200,000 to 300,000 distinct CDR3 sequences, 12% to 15% of them seen only once. Material for sequencing was PBMCs. These TCRs come from a human donor in good health (CMV status not recorded). Some clones in this sample may be carry-over from other donors' samples.

This clonotype was counted ten times or more. This chain connects TRBV4-1 to TRBJ1-5; D gene unclear. This CDR3 region has 17 residues. V lost 3 bases and J lost 4, with 19 bases in between. The germline CDR1 and CDR2 sequences are MGHRA and YSYEKL. The DNA of the CDR3 is TGCGCCAGCAGCCAGACTGTTATCCGAGGCCCTAATCAGCCCCAGCATTTT. It codes for CASSQTVIRGPNQPQHF.

There are many counts of this clonotype. This chain joins TRBV7-2 and TRBJ2-4, with D possibly being TRBD2 (5 bases). V lost 2 bases and J 3 bases, leaving 8 bases between the germline ends. There are 14 residues in the CDR3. The V gene's germline CDR1 is SGHTA and CDR2 FQGNSA. This CDR3 reads CASSLKGDKNIQYF. CDR3 coding DNA: TGTGCCAGCAGCTTAAAGGGAGACAAAAACATTCAGTACTTC.

Many counts were recorded for this clonotype. This sequence joins TRBV12-3 or TRBV12-4 and TRBJ2-3; 9 nucleotides align to TRBD2. The CDR3 runs to 17 residues. The V and J ends lost 1 base and 9 bases, in that order; junction bases with no gene match: 14. CDR3 bases: TGTGCCAGCAGTTTAGTAGGCGGGAGGGCCAAGCGATCAACGCAGTATTTT. As protein: CASSLVGGRAKRSTQYF.

The chain carries TRBV29-1 and TRBJ1-4; perhaps TRBD1 as D (5 bases). CDR1 SQVTM and CDR2 ANQGSEA come from the germline V gene. The CDR3 length is 15 residues. Between the trimmed V and J ends, which lost 7 bases and 0 bases, there was a span of 15 bases. The CDR3, as DNA: TGCAGCGCCCTACGGGACGCTTCAACTAATGAAAAACTGTTTTTT. Encoded protein: CSALRDASTNEKLFF.

V and J are TRBV6-2 or TRBV6-3 and TRBJ2-1; D might be TRBD2 (6 bases). The CDR3 consists of 14 residues. Germline assignment: CDR1 MNHEY and CDR2 SVGEGT. V was trimmed by 7 bases and J by 8 bases, leaving 18 bases between them. The CDR3 reads CASTSAGSLHEQFF. In nucleotides, the CDR3 is TGTGCCAGCACCTCTGCGGGGAGTTTGCATGAGCAGTTCTTC.

In this sample, this clonotype turned up many times. The genes are TRBV7-2 and TRBJ1-5; 9 bases map to TRBD1. Germline CDR1 SGHTA, CDR2 FQGNSA. Unmatched junction bases numbered 5, after V lost 5 bases and J lost 3 bases. There are 15 residues in the CDR3. CDR3 in DNA: TGTGCCAGCAGCCAAGGACAGGGGAACAATCAGCCCCAGCATTTT. Its translation is CASSQGQGNNQPQHF.

This clonotype was counted many times. V usage is TRBV2 and J usage is TRBJ1-1; D not certain. The length of the CDR3 is 13 residues. V was shortened by 8 bases and J by 2 bases, with 12 bases between the two germline ends. Germline V gene lookup returns CDR1 SNHLY and CDR2 FYNNEI. This chain's CDR3 is CASLWLPNTEAFF. CDR3 nucleotides: TGTGCCAGCCTCTGGCTCCCCAACACTGAAGCTTTCTTT. The whole variable domain, remainder taken from reference TRBV2 and TRBJ1-1, is EPEVTQTPSHQVTQMGQEVILRCVPISNHLYFYWYRQILGQKVEFLVSFYNNEISEKSEIFDDQFSVERPDGSNFTLKIRSTKLEDSAMYFCASLWLPNTEAFFGQGTRLTVV.

This clonotype was counted between two and nine times. J is TRBJ2-5 and V is TRBV20-1, with unresolved D. V was cut by 2 bases and J by 5 bases, with 3 bases left in between. Germline lookup yields CDR1 DFQATT and CDR2 SNEGSKA (reference sequence). This CDR3 has 10 amino acids. CDR3 residues: CSARTETQYF. The CDR3 DNA reads as TGCAGTGCTAGAACGGAGACCCAGTACTTC.

In this sample, this clonotype turned up a few times. The chain links TRBV7-2 to TRBJ1-2; tentatively, D is TRBD1 (5 bases). Germline values: CDR1 SGHTA, CDR2 FQGNSA. The CDR3 length is 15 residues. V lost 1 base and J 4 bases, leaving 13 bases between the germline ends. CDR3 sequence reads: CASSLGEEGPYGYTF. In nucleotides, the CDR3 is TGTGCCAGCAGCTTAGGGGAAGAGGGACCCTATGGCTACACCTTC.

There are many counts of this clonotype. The CDR3 bases are TGTGCCAGCAGCTTCCACATGAACACTGAAGCTTTCTTT. It yields the protein CASSFHMNTEAFF. V is TRBV7-3 and J is TRBJ1-1, with D uncertain. The V gene's germline CDR1 is SGHTA and CDR2 FQGTGA. The CDR3 totals 13 residues. Trimming stripped 3 bases from V and 0 bases from J, with 5 bases between.

This clonotype showed up just a few times. The chain employs TRBV19 and TRBJ2-1; D call uncertain. This CDR3 has 15 amino acids. Germline CDR1 is LNHDA and CDR2 is SQIVND (reference sequence). The germline V and J ends were trimmed by 5 bases and 10 bases, with 21 bases remaining between them. The CDR3 DNA is TGTGCCAGTAGTGCCTCCACGGTAAGACCAGTCGAGCAGTTCTTC. This codes for CASSASTVRPVEQFF.

This clonotype has at least ten counts. DNA of the CDR3: TGCAGTGCTAGCCGGGGGACTAGCGACAATGAGCAGTTCTTC. It encodes CSASRGTSDNEQFF. V gene TRBV20-1 combines with J gene TRBJ2-1; the match to TRBD2 covers 10 bases. Unmatched junction bases numbered 4, after V lost 3 bases and J lost 5 bases. Germline assignment: CDR1 DFQATT and CDR2 SNEGSKA (reference sequence). The length of the CDR3 is 14 residues.